This T cell receptor (beta chain) was captured in a study of beta chain features in type 1 diabetes (dated 2018 in TCRdb). With respect to the entire study: Mean age, gender distribution, total cell number and subset yield were not different between patients and healthy donors. A total of around 110,000,000 sorted cells were examined across all samples, and RNA yield correlated strongly with the number of cells per subset. In the study, recently diagnosed type 1 diabetes patients and matched healthy donors were compared on the TCRB repertoires of their sorted circulating CD4+ T cell subsets. Regulatory and stem cell-like memory subsets were obtained from only 8 patients and about eight healthy donors, while naive and central memory subsets were obtained from all 28 donors. The study at large found these results: HLA sub-analyses involved small numbers of individuals, so any influence of HLA type on TCRB rearrangement remained unresolved. Fewer insertions and more nucleotide deletions at VDJ recombination sites were observed in patients with type 1 diabetes, implying thymic rearrangement abnormalities. Because cDNA was sequenced instead of genomic DNA, highly expressing activated cells could be over-represented, though the groups showed no difference in activation or CD3 levels. A moderate but significant shortening of TCRB CDR3 length was observed in type 1 diabetes patients in all four CD4+ subsets. Naive, central memory and regulatory TCRB repertoires appeared to be more alike among patients than among healthy donors. PCR may preferentially amplify shorter templates, but because patient and control samples were amplified and corrected together, any resulting skew would affect both groups equally.

About this clone itself: It has no known antigen specificity. Base quality data are lacking; no much larger clone is found one base away.

The entire isolated RNA was reverse transcribed using the High Capacity cDNA Reverse Transcription Kit, and thus expressed TCRB transcripts were sequenced. Deep immunoSEQ sequencing was performed on naive, central memory and regulatory T cell samples, with an average of roughly 3.3 million total reads per sample. After sorted cells were lysed in RLT buffer, RNA was extracted with DNase-treated RNeasy Micro or Mini kits, with the choice depending on cell number. To prevent cross-contamination, each cell subset was processed individually, whereas patient and healthy donor samples were processed jointly. The immunoSEQ multiplex PCR was used to amplify TCRB sequences from cDNA, generating 87-bp fragments that spanned the CDR3 region. Sequencing of the amplicons was done on the Illumina HiSeq platform. The published analysis was carried out like this. Synthetic template baselines were used to correct PCR bias computationally, reads within Hamming distance 2 were collapsed together, and singletons that could not be merged were discarded. By aligning reads against IMGT, V, D and J genes, CDR3 length, and insertions or deletions at six rearrangement sites were assigned. Within each subset, clonotype counts were normalized to sorted cell number, and only after that were true diversity and Gini coefficients computed with the tcR R package. The overlap coefficient, calculated on TCRB nucleotide sequences, was used to quantify repertoire sharing. The source is immuneACCESS, and TCRdb retained only in-frame sequences with V and J called. Part of the clones is not carried over; for the studies checked, unresolved V genes explain less than half of this, and the remainder is unexplained. The V and J calls and the clone size are those of that table, but D and trimming were determined from the DNA. The sample table shows roughly 40,000 clones, and roughly two thirds are seen once. The biggest ten clones account for approximately 2% of the sample.

From each donor, a single peripheral blood sample of 90 to 150 mL on average was drawn into heparinised tubes. A BD FACSAria II and a panel including CD45RO, CCR7, CD25, CD127, CD95 and CD27 were used to sort naive, central memory, regulatory and stem cell-like memory CD4+ T cells. Purity was above 95% for every sorted population. PBMCs were separated immediately by Lymphoprep density gradient centrifugation and were stained directly, without being cultured. To minimize batch effects, samples were stained and sorted in pairs, one healthy donor with one patient per experiment. The source material was Tregs from blood. The meaning of the sample's cell subset or site label: regulatory CD4+ T cells. This receptor was obtained from a woman in her 30s in good health.

The CDR3 region reads CASSLRQGTGELFF. In nucleotides, the sequence is TGTGCCAGCAGCTTAAGACAGGGGACCGGGGAGCTGTTTTTT. The rearrangement combines TRBV11-1 with TRBJ2-2, and 8 bases in between align with TRBD1. CDR1 SGHAT and CDR2 FQDESV were looked up in the germline V gene (reference sequence). The CDR3 spans 14 residues, from the cysteine through the phenylalanine. Only the CDR3 region is kept as DNA, spanning 42 bases read in frame from base 1. After removal of 2 bases from V and 5 bases from J, the junction retains 1 base not matched to a gene.